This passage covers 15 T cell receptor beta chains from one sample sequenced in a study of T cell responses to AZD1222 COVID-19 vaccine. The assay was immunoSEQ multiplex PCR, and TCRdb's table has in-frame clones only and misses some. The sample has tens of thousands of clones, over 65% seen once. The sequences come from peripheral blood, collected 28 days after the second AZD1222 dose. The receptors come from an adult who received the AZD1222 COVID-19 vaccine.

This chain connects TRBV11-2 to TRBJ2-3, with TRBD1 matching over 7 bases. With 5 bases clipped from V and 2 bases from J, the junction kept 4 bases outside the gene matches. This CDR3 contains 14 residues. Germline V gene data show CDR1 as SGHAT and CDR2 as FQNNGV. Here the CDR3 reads CASSPDRYTDTQYF. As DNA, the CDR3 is TGTGCCAGCAGCCCGGACAGGTACACAGATACGCAGTATTTT.

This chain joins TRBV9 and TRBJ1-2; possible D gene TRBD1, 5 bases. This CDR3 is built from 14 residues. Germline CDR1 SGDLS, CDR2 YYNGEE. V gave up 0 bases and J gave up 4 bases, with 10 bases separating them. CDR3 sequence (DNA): TGTGCCAGCAGCGTAGCTCTACAGGCCTATGGCTACACCTTC. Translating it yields CASSVALQAYGYTF.

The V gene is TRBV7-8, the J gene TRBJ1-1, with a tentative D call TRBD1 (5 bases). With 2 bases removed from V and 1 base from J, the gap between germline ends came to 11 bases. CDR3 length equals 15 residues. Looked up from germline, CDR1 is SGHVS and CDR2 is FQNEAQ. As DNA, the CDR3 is TGTGCCAGCAGCTTAAATCAGGGTCAGAACACTGAAGCTTTCTTT. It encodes CASSLNQGQNTEAFF. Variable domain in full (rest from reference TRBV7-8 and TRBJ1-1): GAGVSQSPRYKVAKRGQDVALRCDPISGHVSLFWYQQALGQGPEFLTYFQNEAQLDKSGLPSDRFFAERPEGSVSTLKIQRTQQEDSAVYLCASSLNQGQNTEAFFGQGTRLTVV.

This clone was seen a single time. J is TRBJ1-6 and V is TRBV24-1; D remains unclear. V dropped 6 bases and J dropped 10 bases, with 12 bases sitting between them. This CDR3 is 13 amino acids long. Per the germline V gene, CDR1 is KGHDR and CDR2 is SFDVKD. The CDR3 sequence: CATSPDQWSPLHF. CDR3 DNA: TGTGCCACCAGTCCAGATCAATGGTCACCCCTCCACTTT.

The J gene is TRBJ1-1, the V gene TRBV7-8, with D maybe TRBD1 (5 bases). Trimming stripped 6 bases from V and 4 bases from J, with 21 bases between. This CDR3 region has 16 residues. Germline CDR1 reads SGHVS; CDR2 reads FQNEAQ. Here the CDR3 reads CASRPFGGEVGTEAFF. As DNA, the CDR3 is TGTGCCAGCAGGCCTTTCGGGGGGGAGGTGGGCACTGAAGCTTTCTTT.

CDR3 nucleotides: TGCGCCAGCAGCTTGGGTCCAGGGGGAGCCACCGGGGAGCTGTTTTTT. Its translation is CASSLGPGGATGELFF. The V gene is TRBV5-1, the J gene TRBJ2-2, with 7 bases fitting TRBD1. From germline, CDR1 is SGHRS and CDR2 YFSETQ. CDR3 length: 16 residues. After removal of 0 bases from V and 4 bases from J, the junction contained 6 bases not matched to a gene.

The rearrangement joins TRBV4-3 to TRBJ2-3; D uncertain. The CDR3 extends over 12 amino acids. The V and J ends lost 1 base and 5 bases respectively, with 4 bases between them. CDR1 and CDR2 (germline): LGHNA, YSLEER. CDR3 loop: CASSQVGDTQYF. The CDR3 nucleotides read TGCGCCAGCAGCCAAGTTGGAGATACGCAGTATTTT.

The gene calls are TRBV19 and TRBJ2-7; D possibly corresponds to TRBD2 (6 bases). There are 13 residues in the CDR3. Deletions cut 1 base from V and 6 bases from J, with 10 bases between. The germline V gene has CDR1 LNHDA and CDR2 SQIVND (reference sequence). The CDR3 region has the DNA TGTGCCAGTAGTATAGCGGGGGTACCCGAGCAGTACTTC. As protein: CASSIAGVPEQYF.

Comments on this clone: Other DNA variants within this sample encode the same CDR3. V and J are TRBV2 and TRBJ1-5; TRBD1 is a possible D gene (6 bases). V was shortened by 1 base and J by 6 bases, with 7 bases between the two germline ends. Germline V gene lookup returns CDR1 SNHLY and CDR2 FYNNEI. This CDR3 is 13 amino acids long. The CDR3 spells CASSEGGGQPQHF. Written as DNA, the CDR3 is TGTGCCAGCAGTGAAGGAGGGGGTCAGCCCCAGCATTTT.

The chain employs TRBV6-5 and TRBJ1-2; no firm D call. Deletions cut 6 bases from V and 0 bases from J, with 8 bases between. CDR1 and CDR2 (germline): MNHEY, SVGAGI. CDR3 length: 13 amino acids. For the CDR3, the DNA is TGTGCCAGCAGAAGAGCTACTAACTATGGCTACACCTTC. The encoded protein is CASRRATNYGYTF.

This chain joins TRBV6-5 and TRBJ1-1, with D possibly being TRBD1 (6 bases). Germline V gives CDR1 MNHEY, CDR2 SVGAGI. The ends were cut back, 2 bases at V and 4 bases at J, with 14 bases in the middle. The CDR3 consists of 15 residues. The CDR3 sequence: CASSYQAGVITEAFF. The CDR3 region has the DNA TGTGCCAGCAGTTACCAGGCAGGGGTGATCACTGAAGCTTTCTTT.

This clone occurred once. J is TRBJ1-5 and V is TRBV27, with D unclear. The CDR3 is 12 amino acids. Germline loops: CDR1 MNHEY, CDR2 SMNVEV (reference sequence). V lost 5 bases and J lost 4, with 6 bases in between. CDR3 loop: CASSARNQPQHF. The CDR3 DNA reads TGTGCCAGCAGTGCCCGAAATCAGCCCCAGCATTTT.

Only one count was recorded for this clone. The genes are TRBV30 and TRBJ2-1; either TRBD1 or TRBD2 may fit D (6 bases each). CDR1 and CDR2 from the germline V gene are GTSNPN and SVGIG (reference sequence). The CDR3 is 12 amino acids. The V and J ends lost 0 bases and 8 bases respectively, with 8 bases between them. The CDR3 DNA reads TGTGCCTGGAGTGTGGGGGGCTATGAGCAGTTCTTC. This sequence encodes CAWSVGGYEQFF.

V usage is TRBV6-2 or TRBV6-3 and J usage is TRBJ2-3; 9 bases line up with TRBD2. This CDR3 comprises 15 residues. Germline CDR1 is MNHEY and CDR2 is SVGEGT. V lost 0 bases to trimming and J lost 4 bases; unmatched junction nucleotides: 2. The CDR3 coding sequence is TGTGCCAGCAGTTACTCGGGACTAGCAGCAGATACGCAGTATTTT. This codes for CASSYSGLAADTQYF.

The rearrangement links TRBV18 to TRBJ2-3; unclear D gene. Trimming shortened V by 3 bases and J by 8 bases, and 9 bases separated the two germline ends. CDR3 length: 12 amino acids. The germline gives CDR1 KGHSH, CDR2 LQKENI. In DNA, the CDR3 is TGTGCCAGCTCACCTGATGGGGTTACGCAGTATTTT. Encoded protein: CASSPDGVTQYF.